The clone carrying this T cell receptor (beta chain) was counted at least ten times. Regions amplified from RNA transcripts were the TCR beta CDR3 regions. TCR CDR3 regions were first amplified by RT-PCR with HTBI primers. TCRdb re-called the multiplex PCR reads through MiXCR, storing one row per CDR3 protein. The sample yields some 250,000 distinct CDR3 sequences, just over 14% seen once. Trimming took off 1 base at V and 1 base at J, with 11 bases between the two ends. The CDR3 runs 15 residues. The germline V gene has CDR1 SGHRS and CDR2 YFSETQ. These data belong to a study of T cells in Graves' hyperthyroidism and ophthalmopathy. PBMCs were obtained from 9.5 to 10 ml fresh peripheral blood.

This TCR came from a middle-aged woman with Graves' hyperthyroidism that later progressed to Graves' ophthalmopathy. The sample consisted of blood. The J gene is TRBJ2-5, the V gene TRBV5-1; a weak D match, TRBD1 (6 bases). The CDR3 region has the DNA TGCGCCAGCAGCTTGTGTGGACAGCCCCAAGAGACCCAGTACTTC. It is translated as CASSLCGQPQETQYF.